The clone carrying this T cell receptor (beta chain) was detected only a few times. Its antigen is undetermined. Building of the TCR beta libraries involved iRepertoire HTBI primers and Arm-PCR of CDR3 regions. Original methodology: The samples included around 65 TRBV and some 15 TRBJ segments. TCRdb reprocessed the multiplex PCR reads with MiXCR, giving one entry per CDR3 protein. The V and J calls were not made by the authors but by TCRdb's processing. Found here are under 300,000 distinct CDR3 sequences, around 17% of them singletons; the top ten hold more than 20%. This sample stems from a study of regulatory T cells in long-lasting Graves disease. Study-wide results and caveats: Lower TCR diversity was seen in persistent Graves' patients than in newly diagnosed ones. Only a small sample size was used, which may have cut accuracy.

Noted time point: newly diagnosed GD, antithyroid drugs for less than 3 months. Isolated PBMC RNA provided the starting material for the TCR library. The sample here was peripheral blood mononuclear cells (PBMCs), taken at new diagnosis, from a patient treated with antithyroid drugs. The TCR originated in a female donor with Graves disease.

The CDR3 region has the DNA TGTGCCAGCAGCTTAACGGGGGCTAGCGGGCATCTTGGAGATGAGCAGTTCTTC. It yields the protein CASSLTGASGHLGDEQFF. The chain joins TRBV7-3 to TRBJ2-1; 8 bases match TRBD2. The CDR3 runs 18 residues. The ends lost 0 bases at V and 8 bases at J; junction bases unmatched: 15. Germline assignment: CDR1 SGHTA and CDR2 FQGTGA.